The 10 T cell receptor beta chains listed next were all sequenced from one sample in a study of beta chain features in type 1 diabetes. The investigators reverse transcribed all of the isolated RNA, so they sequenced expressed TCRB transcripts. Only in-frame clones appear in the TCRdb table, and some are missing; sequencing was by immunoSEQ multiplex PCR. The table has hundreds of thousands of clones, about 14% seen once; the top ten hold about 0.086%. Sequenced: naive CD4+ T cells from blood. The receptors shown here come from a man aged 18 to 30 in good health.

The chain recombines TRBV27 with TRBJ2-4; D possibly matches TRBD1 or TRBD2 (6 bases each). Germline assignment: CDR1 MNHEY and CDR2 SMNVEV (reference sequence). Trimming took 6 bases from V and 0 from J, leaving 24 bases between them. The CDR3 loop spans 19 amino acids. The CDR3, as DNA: TGTGCCAGCAGGAGCCACAGGGACTTCTATCGTCTAGCCAAAAACATTCAGTACTTC. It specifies CASRSHRDFYRLAKNIQYF.

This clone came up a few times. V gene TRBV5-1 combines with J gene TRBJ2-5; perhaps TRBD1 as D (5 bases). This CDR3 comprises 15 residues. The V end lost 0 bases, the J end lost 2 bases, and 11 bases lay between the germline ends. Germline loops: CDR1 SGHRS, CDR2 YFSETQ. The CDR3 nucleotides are TGCGCCAGCAGCTTGGGTCAGGGTATGCAAGAGACCCAGTACTTC. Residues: CASSLGQGMQETQYF.

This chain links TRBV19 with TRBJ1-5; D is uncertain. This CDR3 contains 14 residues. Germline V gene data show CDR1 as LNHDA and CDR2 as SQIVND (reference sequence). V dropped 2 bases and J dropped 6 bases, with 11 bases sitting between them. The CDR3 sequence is CASSIRVIGQPQHF. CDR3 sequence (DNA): TGTGCCAGTAGTATAAGGGTCATCGGTCAGCCCCAGCATTTT.

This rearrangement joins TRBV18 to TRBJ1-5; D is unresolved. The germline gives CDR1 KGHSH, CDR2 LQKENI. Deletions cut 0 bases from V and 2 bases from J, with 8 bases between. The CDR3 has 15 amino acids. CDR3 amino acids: CASSPPGLRNQPQHF. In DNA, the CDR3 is TGTGCCAGCTCACCACCCGGGTTGCGCAATCAGCCCCAGCATTTT.

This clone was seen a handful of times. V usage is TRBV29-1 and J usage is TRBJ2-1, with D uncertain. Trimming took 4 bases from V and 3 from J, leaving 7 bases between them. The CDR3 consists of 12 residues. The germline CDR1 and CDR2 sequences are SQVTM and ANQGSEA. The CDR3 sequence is CSVGVDYNEQFF. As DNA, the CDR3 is TGCAGCGTTGGGGTGGACTACAATGAGCAGTTCTTC.

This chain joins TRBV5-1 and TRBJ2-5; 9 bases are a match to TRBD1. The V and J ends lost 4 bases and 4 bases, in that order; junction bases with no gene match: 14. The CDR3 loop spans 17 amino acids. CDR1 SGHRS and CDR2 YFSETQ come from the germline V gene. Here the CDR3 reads CASSGARTGTGTETQYF. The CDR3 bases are TGCGCCAGCAGCGGCGCTAGAACCGGGACAGGGACAGAGACCCAGTACTTC.

CDR3 loop: CASRSPASPDNEQFF. The CDR3 bases are TGCGCCAGCCGGAGTCCCGCTAGCCCAGACAATGAGCAGTTCTTC. The chain couples TRBV4-1 to TRBJ2-1, with a possible D match to TRBD2 (5 bases). The germline V gene has CDR1 MGHRA and CDR2 YSYEKL. V gave up 8 bases and J gave up 5 bases, with 19 bases separating them. The CDR3 runs to 15 residues.

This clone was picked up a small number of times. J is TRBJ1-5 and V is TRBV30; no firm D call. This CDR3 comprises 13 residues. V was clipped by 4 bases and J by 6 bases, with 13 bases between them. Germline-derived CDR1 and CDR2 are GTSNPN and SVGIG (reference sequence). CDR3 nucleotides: TGTGCCTGGACCCAAGGGCCATTTCAGCCCCAGCATTTT. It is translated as CAWTQGPFQPQHF.

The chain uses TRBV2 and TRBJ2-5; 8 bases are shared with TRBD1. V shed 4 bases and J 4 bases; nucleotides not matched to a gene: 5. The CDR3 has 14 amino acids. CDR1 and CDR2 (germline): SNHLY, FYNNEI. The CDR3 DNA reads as TGTGCCAGCAGTGGTCCAGGGGGCTTAGAGACCCAGTACTTC. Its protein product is CASSGPGGLETQYF.

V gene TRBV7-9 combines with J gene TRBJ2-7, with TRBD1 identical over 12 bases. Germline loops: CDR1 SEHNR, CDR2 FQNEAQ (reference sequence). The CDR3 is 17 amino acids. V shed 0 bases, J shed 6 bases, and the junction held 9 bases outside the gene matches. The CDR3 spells CASSLAGTGGFRPEQYF. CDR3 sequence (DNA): TGTGCCAGCAGCTTAGCCGGGACAGGGGGCTTTAGACCCGAGCAGTACTTC.